This T cell receptor beta chain was recorded in a study of OX40 agonist ivuxolimab in advanced cancers. On cycle 4 day 1 and cycle 7 day 1, as well as at baseline, blood was sampled. Produced via immunoSEQ multiplex PCR; TCRdb's table is partial and in-frame only. The sample holds 75,000 to 100,000 clones, under 85% seen once. Study-level results: Both blood CD4+ and CD8+ T cells showed clonal growth by week 6 at 0.1 to 3.0 mg/kg. Mean expanded clone counts were higher in CD8+ than CD4+ T cells.

In regard to this clone: Its specificity is unknown.

Germline-derived CDR1 and CDR2 are KGHSH and LQKENI. The CDR3 loop spans 14 amino acids. V shed 1 base, J shed 7 bases, and the junction held 6 bases outside the gene matches. This receptor was taken from an adult with an advanced solid tumor such as melanoma, head and neck, liver or kidney cancer. The chain joins TRBV18 to TRBJ1-1; 7 bases agree with TRBD1. Specimen: CD4+ or CD8+ T cells sorted from blood, collected in a trial of the OX40 agonist ivuxolimab. The CDR3 nucleotides read TGTGCCAGCTCACCACGACAGGGAGGGTTTGAAGCTTTCTTT. Encoded protein: CASSPRQGGFEAFF.